Below, 17 T cell receptor beta chains from the same sample are listed, as sequenced in a study of radiotherapy plus CTLA-4 blockade in lung cancer. Assay: immunoSEQ multiplex PCR; the TCRdb copy retains only in-frame clones and omits some. Of around 110,000 clones detected, 70% to 90% appear once; the ten largest clones hold 2% to 3%. Sequencing was performed on peripheral blood, taken from a patient treated with radiotherapy plus ipilimumab. The origin of the receptors is a human donor with non-small cell lung cancer that progressed on radiotherapy plus ipilimumab. Some clones in this sample may be carry-over from other donors' samples.

This clone has only one observation. V gene TRBV5-1 combines with J gene TRBJ2-7; TRBD1 or TRBD2 may be the D gene (6 bases each). Trimming took off 2 bases at V and 7 bases at J, with 13 bases between the two ends. This CDR3 contains 13 residues. Germline CDR1 SGHRS, CDR2 YFSETQ. The CDR3 DNA reads as TGCGCCAGCAGCTTACCGGGGGCCTTGGAGCAGTACTTC. This gives the protein CASSLPGALEQYF.

The CDR3: CASSQERHLYGYTF. The CDR3 bases are TGCGCCAGCAGCCAAGAGCGCCACCTCTATGGCTACACCTTC. The chain combines TRBV4-1 with TRBJ1-2; D gene unclear. Germline V gene sequence: CDR1 MGHRA, CDR2 YSYEKL. The CDR3 length is 14 residues. The V end lost 0 bases, the J end lost 4 bases, and 9 bases lay between the germline ends.

This chain links TRBV7-9 with TRBJ2-5; TRBD2 agrees at 7 bases. This CDR3 region has 15 residues. Germline lookup yields CDR1 SEHNR and CDR2 FQNEAQ (reference sequence). The junction had 7 bases not matched to a gene; V was cut back by 2 bases and J by 4 bases. The CDR3 DNA reads as TGTGCCAGCAGCTTAATGGCGGGGGACGGAGAGACCCAGTACTTC. Protein product: CASSLMAGDGETQYF.

The CDR3 is CASSQDLYGGGVDGYTF. The DNA of the CDR3 is TGTGCCAGCAGCCAAGATCTTTACGGGGGTGGCGTTGATGGCTACACCTTC. V gene TRBV14 combines with J gene TRBJ1-2, with TRBD1 as a possible D gene (5 bases). The CDR3 spans 17 residues. The germline CDR1 and CDR2 sequences are SGHDN and FVKESK. V lost 0 bases and J 6 bases, leaving 20 bases between the germline ends.

This clone came up once. V is TRBV6-5 and J is TRBJ1-1, with TRBD1 matching 8 bases. The CDR3 length is 11 residues. Germline V lookup: CDR1 MNHEY, CDR2 SVGAGI. V dropped 6 bases and J dropped 7; count of bases not matched to a gene: 1. The CDR3 loop reads CASRDRVEAFF. The CDR3 DNA sequence: TGTGCCAGCAGGGACAGGGTTGAAGCTTTCTTT.

This clone showed up just once. This chain joins TRBV7-9 and TRBJ1-4; D gene uncertain. CDR3 size: 15 residues. CDR1 SEHNR and CDR2 FQNEAQ come from the germline V gene (reference sequence). Trimming took 4 bases from V and 2 from J, leaving 11 bases between them. The CDR3 reads CASSSVLGTNEKLFF. The CDR3 DNA follows: TGTGCCAGCAGCTCCGTACTTGGGACTAATGAAAAACTGTTTTTT.

The chain joins TRBV6-5 to TRBJ2-7; D not certain. Per the germline V gene, CDR1 is MNHEY and CDR2 is SVGAGI. V lost 2 bases and J 6 bases, leaving 11 bases between the germline ends. The CDR3 contains 13 residues. DNA for the CDR3: TGTGCCAGCAGTTACGGCCCAGTGAGCGAGCAGTACTTC. This codes for CASSYGPVSEQYF.

This chain connects TRBV5-1 to TRBJ2-1; 9 bases agree with TRBD1. This CDR3 has 14 amino acids. In germline, CDR1 is SGHRS, CDR2 YFSETQ. V was pared by 4 bases and J by 5 bases, with 4 bases of the junction left unmatched. The CDR3 DNA sequence: TGCGCCAGCAGCGTACAGGGGGCCAACAATGAGCAGTTCTTC. It yields the protein CASSVQGANNEQFF.

V is TRBV5-6 and J is TRBJ1-5; perhaps TRBD1 as D (6 bases). V lost 2 bases to trimming and J lost 5 bases, with 11 bases between them. CDR1 is SGHDT and CDR2 is YYEEEE in the germline V gene. The CDR3 is 14 residues long. The CDR3 reads CASSFEGGDQPQHF. CDR3 nucleotide sequence: TGTGCCAGCAGCTTTGAAGGGGGTGATCAGCCCCAGCATTTT.

The chain joins TRBV4-2 to TRBJ1-2; 9 bases map to TRBD1. This CDR3 contains 17 residues. Germline lookup yields CDR1 LGHNA and CDR2 YNFKEQ. The junction had 10 bases not matched to a gene; V was cut back by 2 bases and J by 3 bases. The CDR3 DNA reads as TGTGCCAGCAGCCAACGGGGACAGGGTTATGGGTACTATGGCTACACCTTC. This encodes CASSQRGQGYGYYGYTF.

This clone showed up just a few times. This rearrangement joins TRBV2 to TRBJ1-6; possible D gene TRBD1, 6 bases. Trimming removed 6 bases at V and 10 bases at J, with 13 bases between. The CDR3 is 13 residues long. Germline CDR1 is SNHLY and CDR2 is FYNNEI. CDR3 in amino acids: CASRETGGSPLHF. The CDR3 bases are TGTGCCAGCAGGGAGACAGGTGGATCACCCCTCCACTTT.

This chain uses TRBV5-6 with TRBJ2-3; D is ambiguous. There are 11 residues in the CDR3. Germline CDR1 is SGHDT and CDR2 is YYEEEE. With 2 bases removed from V and 6 bases from J, the gap between germline ends came to 4 bases. The CDR3 DNA is TGTGCCAGCAGCTTTAGGGATACGCAGTATTTT. Protein sequence: CASSFRDTQYF.

This clone was found once. The genes are TRBV7-2 and TRBJ1-1; the D gene is possibly TRBD1 (5 bases). The ends were cut back, 3 bases at V and 4 bases at J, with 15 bases in the middle. Germline loops: CDR1 SGHTA, CDR2 FQGNSA. The CDR3 covers 15 residues. As DNA, the CDR3 is TGTGCCAGCAGCTTTGCAGGGATCCCCCTCACTGAAGCTTTCTTT. It yields the protein CASSFAGIPLTEAFF.

For this clone: Different DNA sequences within this sample yield the same CDR3. The rearrangement uses TRBV5-1 and TRBJ1-6, with D possibly being TRBD1 (5 bases). Trimming removed 1 base from V and 5 bases from J, with 10 bases in between. CDR3 size: 15 residues. Looked up from germline, CDR1 is SGHRS and CDR2 is YFSETQ. CDR3 region: CASSLRTQDNSPLHF. CDR3 DNA sequence: TGCGCCAGCAGCTTGAGAACACAGGATAATTCACCCCTCCACTTT. The full variable domain, with the rest looked up from reference TRBV5-1 and TRBJ1-6, is KAGVTQTPRYLIKTRGQQVTLSCSPISGHRSVSWYQQTPGQGLQFLFEYFSETQRNKGNFPGRFSGRQFSNSRSEMNVSTLELGDSALYLCASSLRTQDNSPLHFGNGTRLTVT.

The chain employs TRBV2 and TRBJ2-2; TRBD1 is a possible D gene (6 bases). Trimming stripped 5 bases from V and 6 bases from J, with 10 bases between. Germline V gene sequence: CDR1 SNHLY, CDR2 FYNNEI. This CDR3 region has 13 residues. This CDR3 is CASSKQGPGELFF. The CDR3 DNA is TGTGCCAGCAGTAAACAGGGTCCCGGGGAGCTGTTTTTT.

The chain couples TRBV27 to TRBJ2-5, with D possibly TRBD2 on 6 matching bases. V lost 4 bases, J lost 5 bases, and 11 bases lay in between. There are 13 residues in the CDR3. Germline values: CDR1 MNHEY, CDR2 SMNVEV (reference sequence). The CDR3 protein is CASSWGVGETQYF. The CDR3 bases are TGTGCCAGCAGTTGGGGGGTTGGGGAGACCCAGTACTTC.

The J gene is TRBJ1-2, the V gene TRBV25-1; unclear D gene. Germline CDR1 and CDR2: MGHDK and SYGVNS. V shed 0 bases and J shed 2 bases, with 7 bases lying between them. There are 14 residues in the CDR3. Here the CDR3 DNA reads TGTGCCAGCAGTGAATATCACGGCAACTATGGCTACACCTTC. Translating gives CASSEYHGNYGYTF.